This T cell receptor (beta chain) emerged from a study of monozygotic twins with cystic fibrosis. Study in general: Libraries were built from around 3 micrograms of fragmented DNA using around 15 PCR cycles.

Libraries were prepared by immunoSEQ multiplex PCR; TCRdb keeps only in-frame clonotypes and omits some of them. This table holds 25,000 to 30,000 clones, 90% found once. Details on this clone: What it recognizes is unknown.

Study-level findings and limits: The repertoire was suggested to be naive-dominated, clonality median roughly 0.0093. V usage most resembled the co-twin in 13 of 16 pairs. Monozygotic CF twin pairs shared significantly more nucleotide-identical clonotypes than unrelated CF individuals did.

V was clipped by 6 bases and J by 2 bases, with 17 bases between them. The CDR3 is 15 amino acids. The germline V gene has CDR1 MNHNY and CDR2 SVGAGI (reference sequence). The material sequenced was blood. The chain uses TRBV6-6 and TRBJ2-7, with D possibly matching TRBD1 (5 bases). The origin of this receptor is a girl aged 2-10 years with cystic fibrosis. This CDR3 reads CASSLKGAITYEQYF. DNA of the CDR3: TGTGCCAGCAGCCTCAAAGGGGCAATTACCTACGAGCAGTACTTC.